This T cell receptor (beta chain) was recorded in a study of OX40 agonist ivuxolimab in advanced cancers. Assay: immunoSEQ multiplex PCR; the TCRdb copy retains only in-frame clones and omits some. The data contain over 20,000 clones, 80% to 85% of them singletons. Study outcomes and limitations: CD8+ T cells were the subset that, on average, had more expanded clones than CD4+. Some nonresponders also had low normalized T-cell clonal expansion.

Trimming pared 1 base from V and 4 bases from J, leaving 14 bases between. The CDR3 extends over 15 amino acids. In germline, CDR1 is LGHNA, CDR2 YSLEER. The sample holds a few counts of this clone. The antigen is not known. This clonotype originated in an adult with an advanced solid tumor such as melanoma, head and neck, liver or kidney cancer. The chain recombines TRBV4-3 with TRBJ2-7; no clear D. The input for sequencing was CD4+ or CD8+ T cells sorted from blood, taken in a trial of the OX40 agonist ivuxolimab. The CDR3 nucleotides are TGCGCCAGCAGCCAAGGGCCACCGAAATTGTACGAGCAGTACTTC. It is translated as CASSQGPPKLYEQYF.